Below, 23 T cell receptor beta chains from the same sample are listed, as sequenced in a study of T cells in localized non-small cell lung cancer (TCRdb year 2020). The method was the immunoSEQ multiplex PCR assay. TCRdb retrieved this table from immuneACCESS and kept in-frame rearrangements only. Not all clones are present; in checked studies, unresolved V genes account for under half, and no reason is known for the remainder. This sample has 4,500 to 5,500 clones in its table, and approximately 93% of those were observed once. Clones ranked in the top ten supply 3% of the sample. The starting material was peripheral blood, obtained before any cancer treatment. Source of these receptors: a woman aged 35 to 69 with stage I lung adenocarcinoma.

CDR3 nucleotide sequence: TGTGCCAGCAGCCCACGGGGGGACTCAGAGACCCAGTACTTC. It is translated as CASSPRGDSETQYF. The chain carries TRBV7-3 and TRBJ2-5, with TRBD2 matching 7 bases. The CDR3 sequence is 14 residues long. Germline CDR1 SGHTA, CDR2 FQGTGA. J gave up 4 bases and V 5 bases, and 7 bases lay outside the gene matches.

This clone was recorded only once. The chain employs TRBV27 and TRBJ2-5; perhaps D is TRBD1 or TRBD2 (5 bases each). In germline, CDR1 is MNHEY, CDR2 SMNVEV (reference sequence). The CDR3 length is 13 residues. Trimming removed 6 bases from V and 5 bases from J, with 13 bases in between. The CDR3 nucleotides are TGTGCCAGCAGCTTGACAGAGGGCGAGACCCAGTACTTC. Protein sequence: CASSLTEGETQYF.

This chain joins TRBV27 and TRBJ1-2; D is uncertain. This CDR3 spans 13 amino acids. V lost 3 bases to trimming and J lost 7 bases, with 12 bases between them. Germline V gene data show CDR1 as MNHEY and CDR2 as SMNVEV (reference sequence). In DNA, the CDR3 is TGTGCCAGCAGTTTGTCACGACATGGTGGCTACACCTTC. This translates into CASSLSRHGGYTF.

This clone was detected once. The rearrangement links TRBV30 to TRBJ2-1; D is uncertain. Between the trimmed V and J ends, which lost 8 bases and 2 bases, there was a span of 7 bases. Germline V gives CDR1 GTSNPN, CDR2 SVGIG (reference sequence). The CDR3 has 11 amino acids. In DNA, the CDR3 is TGTGCCGCCCGACCCTACAATGAGCAGTTCTTC. This codes for CAARPYNEQFF. The complete variable domain, with remaining parts taken from reference TRBV30 and TRBJ2-1, reads SQTIHQWPATLVQPVGSPLSLECTVEGTSNPNLYWYRQAAGRGLQLLFYSVGIGQISSEVPQNLSASRPQDRQFILSSKKLLLSDSGFYLCAARPYNEQFFGPGTRLTVL.

The chain recombines TRBV27 with TRBJ1-5; 8 bases map to TRBD1. CDR1 and CDR2 (germline): MNHEY, SMNVEV (reference sequence). The ends lost 4 bases at V and 1 base at J; junction bases unmatched: 0. This CDR3 contains 14 residues. CDR3 protein: CASSWTGSNQPQHF. CDR3 DNA: TGTGCCAGCAGTTGGACAGGGAGCAATCAGCCCCAGCATTTT.

This clone has more than one count but fewer than ten. V gene TRBV30 combines with J gene TRBJ1-1; D remains unclear. The V gene's germline CDR1 is GTSNPN and CDR2 SVGIG (reference sequence). The CDR3 spans 13 residues. Trimming pared 0 bases from V and 1 base from J, leaving 6 bases between. CDR3 amino acids: CAWSVRANTEAFF. CDR3 nucleotide sequence: TGTGCCTGGAGTGTACGGGCGAACACTGAAGCTTTCTTT. The full variable domain, its missing parts supplied by reference TRBV30 and TRBJ1-1, is SQTIHQWPATLVQPVGSPLSLECTVEGTSNPNLYWYRQAAGRGLQLLFYSVGIGQISSEVPQNLSASRPQDRQFILSSKKLLLSDSGFYLCAWSVRANTEAFFGQGTRLTVV.

The chain has TRBV5-5 and TRBJ1-2; 12 positions agree with TRBD1. Germline CDR1 reads SGHKS; CDR2 reads YYEKEE (reference sequence). The CDR3 totals 15 residues. V trimming: 4 bases; J trimming: 7 bases; junction bases outside the gene matches: 8. The CDR3 DNA reads as TGTGCCAGCAGCAGCCTGGGACAGGGGGCGCGTGGCTACACCTTC. Translation gives CASSSLGQGARGYTF.

The V and J genes are TRBV2 and TRBJ2-5; possible D gene TRBD2, 5 bases. V was cut by 6 bases and J by 2 bases, with 10 bases left in between. The germline V gene encodes CDR1 SNHLY and CDR2 FYNNEI. This CDR3 comprises 13 residues. The CDR3 coding sequence is TGTGCCAGCAGCCTTAGACTACAAGAGACCCAGTACTTC. Its translation is CASSLRLQETQYF.

This rearrangement joins TRBV19 to TRBJ1-1; tentatively, D is TRBD1 (6 bases). This CDR3 is 14 amino acids long. V was clipped by 3 bases and J by 0 bases, with 8 bases between them. Germline V gene lookup returns CDR1 LNHDA and CDR2 SQIVND (reference sequence). The chain's CDR3 is CASSIQGMNTEAFF. The CDR3 DNA sequence: TGTGCCAGTAGTATCCAGGGGATGAACACTGAAGCTTTCTTT.

The chain employs TRBV7-9 and TRBJ2-5; D may be TRBD2 (7 bases). Per germline, CDR1 SEHNR and CDR2 FQNEAQ (reference sequence). V lost 5 bases and J 1 base, leaving 14 bases between the germline ends. This CDR3 contains 15 residues. The CDR3 sequence: CASSLGGAGQETQYF. The CDR3 DNA reads TGTGCCAGCAGCCTGGGGGGGGCGGGCCAAGAGACCCAGTACTTC.

The chain combines TRBV10-1 with TRBJ2-1, with D maybe TRBD2 (5 bases). The germline V and J ends were trimmed by 0 bases and 4 bases, with 10 bases remaining between them. The CDR3 contains 15 residues. Germline loops: CDR1 WNHNN, CDR2 SYGVQD (reference sequence). The CDR3 region is CASSESGAEYNEQFF. The CDR3 nucleotides are TGCGCCAGCAGTGAGTCAGGAGCGGAGTACAATGAGCAGTTCTTC.

This clone was counted a single time. V and J are TRBV15 and TRBJ1-1; 7 bases are shared with TRBD1. V lost 7 bases, J lost 4 bases, and 6 bases stayed unmatched. The CDR3 length is 13 residues. Germline assignment: CDR1 LNHNV and CDR2 YYDKDF (reference sequence). In nucleotides, the CDR3 is TGTGCCACCAAGCAACAGGGGCTCACTGAAGCTTTCTTT. The encoded protein is CATKQQGLTEAFF.

V usage is TRBV12-1 and J usage is TRBJ2-5; the listed D gene, TRBD1, was not tested against the DNA. TRBV12-1 represents a pseudogene. The CDR3 is 18 residues long. The chain's CDR3 is CASSFPHRVKETQETQYF. CDR3 nucleotides: TGTGCCAGCAGCTTTCCCCACAGGGTGAAAGAAACCCAAGAGACCCAGTACTTC.

This clone is a singleton in its sample. The chain combines TRBV6-6 with TRBJ2-3, with D unclear. This CDR3 has 15 residues. CDR1 is MNHNY, CDR2 SVGAGI, per germline (reference sequence). Trimming stripped 5 bases from V and 1 base from J, with 13 bases between. Written as DNA, the CDR3 is TGTGCCAGCAGTCAAGTGGATGGGGGCACAGATACGCAGTATTTT. It translates to CASSQVDGGTDTQYF.

The genes are TRBV14 and TRBJ1-2; no clear D. This CDR3 spans 13 amino acids. Germline loops: CDR1 SGHDN, CDR2 FVKESK. The V end was cut by 3 bases, the J end by 5 bases, with 10 bases between. The CDR3 spells CASSQAVLYGYTF. The CDR3 nucleotides are TGTGCCAGCAGCCAGGCCGTTTTGTATGGCTACACCTTC.

The chain uses TRBV16 and TRBJ2-2, with no clear D. The germline gives CDR1 KGHSY, CDR2 FQNENV. The CDR3 totals 15 residues. Trimming pared 6 bases from V and 0 bases from J, leaving 11 bases between. The CDR3 nucleotides are TGTGCCAGCAGTTCGCCTCCCGCGAACACCGGGGAGCTGTTTTTT. It specifies CASSSPPANTGELFF.

V gene TRBV2 combines with J gene TRBJ1-5; 7 bases match TRBD1. J was trimmed by 11 bases and V by 6 bases; bases with no gene match: 10. In germline, CDR1 is SNHLY, CDR2 FYNNEI. The CDR3 is 13 residues long. The DNA for the CDR3 is TGTGCCAGCAGCGGACAGGAGTGGGGGACCCAGCATTTT. Translated: CASSGQEWGTQHF.

CDR3 DNA sequence: TGTGCCAGCAGCTTCACCGGACTAGCTAATACCCACTCCTACGAGCAGTACTTC. Residues: CASSFTGLANTHSYEQYF. The genes are TRBV7-2 and TRBJ2-7, with TRBD2 matching over 8 bases. The CDR3 extends over 18 amino acids. The junction had 13 bases not matched to a gene; V was cut back by 3 bases and J by 0 bases. Germline CDR1 is SGHTA and CDR2 is FQGNSA. Combining the CDR3 with reference TRBV7-2 and TRBJ2-7 gives the whole variable domain GAGVSQSPSNKVTEKGKDVELRCDPISGHTALYWYRQSLGQGLEFLIYFQGNSAPDKSGLPSDRFSAERTGGSVSTLTIQRTQQEDSAVYLCASSFTGLANTHSYEQYFGPGTRLTVT.

The genes are TRBV5-1 and TRBJ2-3; D unclear. The germline V gene encodes CDR1 SGHRS and CDR2 YFSETQ. V gave up 0 bases and J gave up 0 bases, with 8 bases separating them. CDR3 size: 15 residues. In DNA form, the CDR3 reads TGCGCCAGCAGCTTGGGACCGCCAAGCACAGATACGCAGTATTTT. Translation gives CASSLGPPSTDTQYF.

This sequence joins TRBV6-5 and TRBJ1-1; 8 nucleotides match TRBD1. The CDR3 totals 14 residues. With 5 bases clipped from V and 4 bases from J, the junction kept 6 bases outside the gene matches. Germline assignment: CDR1 MNHEY and CDR2 SVGAGI. The CDR3 spells CASSNGQGSTEAFF. Written as DNA, the CDR3 is TGTGCCAGCAGTAACGGACAGGGATCCACTGAAGCTTTCTTT.

This clone occurred once. This chain links TRBV18 with TRBJ1-4, with 7 bases fitting TRBD1. The V gene end was trimmed by 1 base and the J gene end by 4 bases; junction bases not matched to a gene: 3. The CDR3 has 15 residues. The germline CDR1 and CDR2 sequences are KGHSH and LQKENI. CDR3: CASSPQGQLNEKLFF. CDR3 nucleotide sequence: TGTGCCAGCTCACCACAGGGACAGCTTAATGAAAAACTGTTTTTT.

The V call is TRBV2, the J call TRBJ1-1, with a weak D call TRBD1 (5 bases). Germline V gene sequence: CDR1 SNHLY, CDR2 FYNNEI. CDR3 length: 13 residues. V was pared by 3 bases and J by 4 bases, with 9 bases between. The CDR3, as DNA: TGTGCCAGCAGTGAGCCAGGGAGCACTGAAGCTTTCTTT. Amino acid sequence: CASSEPGSTEAFF.

The chain combines TRBV9 with TRBJ1-3, with D possibly matching TRBD1 (5 bases). V was cut by 1 base and J by 4 bases, with 18 bases left in between. From germline, CDR1 is SGDLS and CDR2 YYNGEE. This CDR3 spans 17 amino acids. For the CDR3, the DNA is TGTGCCAGCAGCGTAATGAGTTCAGGGAGCAACGGAAACACCATATATTTT. Translating gives CASSVMSSGSNGNTIYF.